Listed below are T cell receptor beta chains from one sample, sequenced in a study of blood T cell repertoires in COVID-19. The assay was immunoSEQ multiplex PCR, and TCRdb's table has in-frame clones only and misses some. The table lists approximately 23,000 clones, less than 95% of them singletons, with around 2.9% in the top ten. Sequences were obtained from peripheral blood. All receptors derive from a man aged 70 or older with acute or convalescent COVID-19. The CDR3 runs from the conserved cysteine through the conserved F or W. A D gene is named only where the DNA matches it firmly. Some rows have no size entry. The others give once, few or many, or a class for an expanded clone.

v_call	j_call	d_call	clone_size	cdr3_nt	cdr3_aa
TRBV29-1	TRBJ2-1	NA	NA	TGCAGCGTAAGATCTCGGGGTGATGAGCAGTTCTTC	CSVRSRGDEQFF
TRBV7-4	TRBJ1-2	TRBD1	NA	TGTGCCAGCAGCGCGGGACAGGTGCCGATTTGGGGCTACACCTTC	CASSAGQVPIWGYTF
TRBV11-2	TRBJ2-7	TRBD2	NA	TGTGCCAGCAGCGAACCGGGACTAGTCATCCAGCAGTACTTC	CASSEPGLVIQQYF
TRBV24-1	TRBJ2-3	NA	NA	TGTGCCACCAGTCGAGGAGAGGTCACAGATACGCAGTATTTT	CATSRGEVTDTQYF
TRBV28	TRBJ2-7	NA	NA	TGTGCCAGCAGTCCCCCTCGGACAGAAAGTTCCTACGAGCAGTACTTC	CASSPPRTESSYEQYF
TRBV7-2	TRBJ2-1	TRBD2	few	TGTGCCAGCAGCCTAAGGGAGGGTGAGCAGTTCTTC	CASSLREGEQFF
TRBV7-2	TRBJ2-7	TRBD1	NA	TGTGCCAGCAGCTCGAGACAGGGGCCCTACGAGCAGTACTTC	CASSSRQGPYEQYF
TRBV6-5	TRBJ2-7	NA	NA	TGTGCCAGCAAGAGCGGACTTAACTCCTACGAGCAGTACTTC	CASKSGLNSYEQYF
TRBV18	TRBJ2-7	TRBD1	once	TGTGCCAGCTCACCACCGTCGACAGGGCGATACGAGCAGTACTTC	CASSPPSTGRYEQYF
TRBV11-3	TRBJ2-2	NA	NA	TGTGCCAGCAGCCCCTATAGAACGGGGGAGCTGTTTTTT	CASSPYRTGELFF
TRBV6-2/TRBV6-3	TRBJ1-2	TRBD1	NA	TGTGCCAGCAGTCGAAGCCGAGGGACAGCTAACTATGGCTACACCTTC	CASSRSRGTANYGYTF
TRBV19	TRBJ2-3	NA	once	TGTGCCAGCGGACAGACCACAGATACGCAGTATTTT	CASGQTTDTQYF
TRBV27	TRBJ2-1	NA	NA	TGTGCCAGCAGTCATTTCCCGACAGTTAATTCCTACAATGAGCAGTTCTTC	CASSHFPTVNSYNEQFF
TRBV2	TRBJ1-2	TRBD1	once	TGTGCCAGTGGTGGACAGGGTGTCGGCGGCTACACCTTC	CASGGQGVGGYTF
TRBV12-3/TRBV12-4	TRBJ2-1	TRBD2	once	TGTGCCAGCGGGACTAGCTACTACAATGAGCAGTTCTTC	CASGTSYYNEQFF
TRBV5-5	TRBJ1-1	NA	NA	TGTGCCAGCAGCTTGATAGGGGGGAACACTGAAGCTTTCTTT	CASSLIGGNTEAFF
TRBV27	TRBJ2-7	TRBD1	NA	TGTGCCAGCAGTTTCAGGGGACAGGGCCCTTCCTACGAGCAGTACTTC	CASSFRGQGPSYEQYF
TRBV7-2	TRBJ1-5	TRBD1	NA	TGTGCCAGCAGCGTTGACAGGGCTAGCAATCAGCCCCAGCATTTT	CASSVDRASNQPQHF
TRBV15	TRBJ2-7	NA	NA	TGTGCCACCAGCAGAGGGCAAAATACCTACGAGCAGTACTTC	CATSRGQNTYEQYF
TRBV5-8	TRBJ2-2	TRBD2	NA	TGTGCCAGCAGCCCGGGACTAGCGGGGGAGCTGTTTTTT	CASSPGLAGELFF
TRBV5-4	TRBJ2-1	NA	few	TGTGCCAGCAGCCGAGGGACTCCTAGCTCCTACAATGAGCAGTTCTTC	CASSRGTPSSYNEQFF
TRBV24-1	TRBJ2-3	TRBD1	NA	TGTGCCACCAGTGACCTGACAGGGGCCACAGATACGCAGTATTTT	CATSDLTGATDTQYF
TRBV7-6	TRBJ2-7	TRBD1	NA	TGTGCCAGCAGCGGCATACGGGACAGGGCCTACGAGCAGTACTTC	CASSGIRDRAYEQYF
TRBV5-1	TRBJ2-1	NA	NA	TGCGCCAGCAGCTATCGTGCGGGCGACTCAGGCTACAATGAGCAGTTCTTC	CASSYRAGDSGYNEQFF
TRBV30	TRBJ2-2	TRBD2	NA	TGTGCCTGGAGAGTATTGGGACTAGCGGGGGCTAGCACCGGGGAGCTGTTTTTT	CAWRVLGLAGASTGELFF
TRBV2	TRBJ2-3	NA	NA	TGTGCCAGCATCCGGGACATAGGGGGAGATACGCAGTATTTT	CASIRDIGGDTQYF
TRBV29-1	TRBJ1-1	NA	NA	TGCAGCGCCGGTAACACTGAAGCTTTCTTT	CSAGNTEAFF
TRBV4-1	TRBJ1-1	NA	NA	TGCGCCAGCAGCCACCAAGAGCAAGGGGAATTAGGAGCTTTCTTT	CASSHQEQGELGAFF
TRBV6-5	TRBJ2-7	NA	NA	TGTGCCAGCAGGTCCAGCGGACCCTACGAGCAGTACTTC	CASRSSGPYEQYF
TRBV6-6	TRBJ1-6	NA	NA	TGTGCCAGCAGTTACTTTAGTAATTCACCCCTCCACTTT	CASSYFSNSPLHF
TRBV12-3/TRBV12-4	TRBJ1-2	NA	NA	TGTGCCAGCAGTTTGCAGGGAACGGGTGGCTACACCTTC	CASSLQGTGGYTF
TRBV6-4	TRBJ2-1	TRBD1	NA	TGTGCCAGCAGTGCACAGGGGGCTAGCTCCTACAATGAGCAGTTCTTC	CASSAQGASSYNEQFF
TRBV6-4	TRBJ1-2	NA	NA	TGTGCCAGCAGTGACTCGGGGGCAGGGTCCTCTGGCTACACCTTC	CASSDSGAGSSGYTF
TRBV6-6	TRBJ1-6	TRBD1	NA	TGTGCCAGCAGCACCAGGGGGCGAATTTCACCCCTCCACTTT	CASSTRGRISPLHF
TRBV19	TRBJ1-5	TRBD1	NA	TGTGCCAGTAGTATCCTCCGGACAGGGTCCAATCAGCCCCAGCATTTT	CASSILRTGSNQPQHF
TRBV7-2	TRBJ2-7	TRBD2	NA	TGTGCCAGCAGCTTAGATCCTAGCGGCTACGAGCAGTACTTC	CASSLDPSGYEQYF
TRBV6-4	TRBJ2-2	TRBD2	NA	TGTGCCAGCAGTGACGGGACTAGCAACGGGGAGCTGTTTTTT	CASSDGTSNGELFF
TRBV7-9	TRBJ1-1	NA	NA	TGTGCCAGCAGCTTAACGGTAGTTCTGACTGAAGCTTTCTTT	CASSLTVVLTEAFF
TRBV2	TRBJ2-7	NA	NA	TGTGCCAGCAGTAACAGGGTACACGAGCAGTACTTC	CASSNRVHEQYF
TRBV29-1	TRBJ2-5	NA	NA	TGCAGCGCCGAGTTCGGGACTGGAGAGACCCAGTACTTC	CSAEFGTGETQYF
TRBV29-1	TRBJ2-3	NA	NA	TGCAGCGTTGAAGATCGCAGGGTTCGGAGCACAGATACGCAGTATTTT	CSVEDRRVRSTDTQYF
TRBV7-9	TRBJ1-5	NA	NA	TGTGCCAGCAGCTACGGGCCCGGGGGTAATCAGCCCCAGCATTTT	CASSYGPGGNQPQHF
TRBV10-3	TRBJ1-5	NA	NA	TGTGCCATCAGTGAAAGACTGATCAATCAGCCCCAGCATTTT	CAISERLINQPQHF
TRBV19	TRBJ2-1	NA	NA	TGTGCCAGTAGTATCCAGAGACTGGGCCCTCCCGGAGGCTACAATGAGCAGTTCTTC	CASSIQRLGPPGGYNEQFF
TRBV9	TRBJ2-2	TRBD2	NA	TGTGCCAGCAGCGTAGTAGCGGGGGGTTTCGGGGAGCTGTTTTTT	CASSVVAGGFGELFF
TRBV5-6	TRBJ1-2	NA	NA	TGTGCCAGCAGCACCTCGAACGAACCTAATGAGGGCTACACCTTC	CASSTSNEPNEGYTF
TRBV3-1/TRBV3-2	TRBJ2-2	NA	NA	TGTGCCAGCAGCCAAGGGAGGTCGGAGCGGGTGATCACCGGGGAGCTGTTTTTT	CASSQGRSERVITGELFF
TRBV14	TRBJ2-1	TRBD1	NA	TGTGCCAGCAGCCGACAGGGGTGGTACAATGAGCAGTTCTTC	CASSRQGWYNEQFF